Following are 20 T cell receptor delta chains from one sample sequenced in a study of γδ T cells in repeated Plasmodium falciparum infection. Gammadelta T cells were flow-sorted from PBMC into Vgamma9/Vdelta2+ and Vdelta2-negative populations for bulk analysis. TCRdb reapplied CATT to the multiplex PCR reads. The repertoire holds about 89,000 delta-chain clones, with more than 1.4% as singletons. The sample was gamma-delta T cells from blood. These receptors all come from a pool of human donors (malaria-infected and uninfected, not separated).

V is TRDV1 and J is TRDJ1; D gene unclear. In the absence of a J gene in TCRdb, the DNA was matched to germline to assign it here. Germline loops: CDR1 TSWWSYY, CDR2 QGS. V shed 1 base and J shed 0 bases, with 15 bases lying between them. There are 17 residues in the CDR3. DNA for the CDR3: TGTGCTCTTGGGGAACCCGGTTTAGTCCAGTACACCGATAAACTCATCTTT. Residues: CALGEPGLVQYTDKLIF.

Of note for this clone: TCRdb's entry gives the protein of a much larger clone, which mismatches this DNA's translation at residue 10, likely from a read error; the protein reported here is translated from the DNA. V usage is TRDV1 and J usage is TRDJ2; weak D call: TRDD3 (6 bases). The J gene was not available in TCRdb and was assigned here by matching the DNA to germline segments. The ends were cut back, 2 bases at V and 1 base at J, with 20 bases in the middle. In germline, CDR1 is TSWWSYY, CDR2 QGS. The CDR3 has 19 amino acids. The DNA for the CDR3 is TGTGCTCTTGGGGAAGTCTCTTACTGGGAGATAGGTTTGACAGCACAACTCTTCTTT. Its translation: CALGEVSYWEIGLTAQLFF.

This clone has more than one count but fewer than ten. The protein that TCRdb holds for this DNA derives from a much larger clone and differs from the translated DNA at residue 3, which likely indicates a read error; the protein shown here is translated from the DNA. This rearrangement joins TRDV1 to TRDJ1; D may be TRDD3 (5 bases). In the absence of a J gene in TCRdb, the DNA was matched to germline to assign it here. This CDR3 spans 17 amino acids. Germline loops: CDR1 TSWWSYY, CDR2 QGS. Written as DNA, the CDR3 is TGTGCTCCTGGGAAGGGAATTTTAACTTTGTACACCGATAAACTCATCTTT. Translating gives CAPGKGILTLYTDKLIF.

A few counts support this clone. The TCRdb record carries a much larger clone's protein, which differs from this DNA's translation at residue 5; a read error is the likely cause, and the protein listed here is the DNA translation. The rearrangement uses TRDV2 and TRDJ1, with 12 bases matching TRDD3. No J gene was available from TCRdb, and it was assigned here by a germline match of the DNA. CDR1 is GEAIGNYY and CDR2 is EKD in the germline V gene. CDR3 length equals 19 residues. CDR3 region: CACIMYWGIPSPYTGKLIF. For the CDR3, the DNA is TGTGCCTGCATTATGTACTGGGGGATACCCTCCCCGTACACCGGTAAACTCATCTTT.

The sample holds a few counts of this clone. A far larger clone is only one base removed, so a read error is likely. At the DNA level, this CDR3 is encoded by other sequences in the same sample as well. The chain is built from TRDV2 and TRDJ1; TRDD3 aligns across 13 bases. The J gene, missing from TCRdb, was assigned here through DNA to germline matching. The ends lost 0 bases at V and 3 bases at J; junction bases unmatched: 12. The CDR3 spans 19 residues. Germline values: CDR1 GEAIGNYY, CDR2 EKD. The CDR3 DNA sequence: TGTGCCTGTGACACCGGGGGTACTGGGGGATACGCGTTGCCCGATAAACTCATCTTT. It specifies CACDTGGTGGYALPDKLIF.

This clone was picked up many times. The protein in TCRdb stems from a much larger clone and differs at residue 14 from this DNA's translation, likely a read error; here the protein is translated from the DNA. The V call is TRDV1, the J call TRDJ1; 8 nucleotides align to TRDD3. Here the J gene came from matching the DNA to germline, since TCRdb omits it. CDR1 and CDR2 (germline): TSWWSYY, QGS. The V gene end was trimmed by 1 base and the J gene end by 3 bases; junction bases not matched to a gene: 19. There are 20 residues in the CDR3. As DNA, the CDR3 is TGTGCTCTTGGGGAACAGGCCCTTCCGCGAAACTGGGGGGTAGCCGATAAACTCATCTTT. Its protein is CALGEQALPRNWGVADKLIF.

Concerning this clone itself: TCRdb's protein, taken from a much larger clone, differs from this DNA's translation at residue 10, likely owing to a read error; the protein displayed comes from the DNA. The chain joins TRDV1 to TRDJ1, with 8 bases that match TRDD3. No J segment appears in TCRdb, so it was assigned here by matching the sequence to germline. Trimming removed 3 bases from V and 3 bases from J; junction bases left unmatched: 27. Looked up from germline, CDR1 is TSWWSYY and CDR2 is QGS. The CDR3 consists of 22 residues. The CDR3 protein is CALGEPNTAQILGVLLPDKLIF. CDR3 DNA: TGTGCTCTTGGGGAGCCCAATACAGCTCAGATACTGGGGGTCCTCCTGCCCGATAAACTCATCTTT.

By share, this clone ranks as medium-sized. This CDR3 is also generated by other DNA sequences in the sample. The CDR3 nucleotides read TGTGCTCTTGGGGAGGGGCTCGATCCGTACACCGATAAACTCATCTTT. Residues: CALGEGLDPYTDKLIF. The chain links TRDV1 to TRDJ1; D gene unclear. V gave up 3 bases and J gave up 0 bases, with 14 bases separating them. There are 16 residues in the CDR3. Germline V gives CDR1 TSWWSYY, CDR2 QGS.

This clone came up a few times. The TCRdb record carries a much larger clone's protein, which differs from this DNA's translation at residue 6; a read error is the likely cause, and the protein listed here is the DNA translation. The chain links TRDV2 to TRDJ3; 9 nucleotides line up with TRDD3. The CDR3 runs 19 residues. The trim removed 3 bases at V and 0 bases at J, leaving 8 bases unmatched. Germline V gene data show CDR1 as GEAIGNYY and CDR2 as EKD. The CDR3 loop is CACDRVLGIRSWDTRQMFF. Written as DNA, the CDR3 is TGTGCCTGTGACCGGGTACTGGGGATACGCTCCTGGGACACCCGACAGATGTTTTTC.

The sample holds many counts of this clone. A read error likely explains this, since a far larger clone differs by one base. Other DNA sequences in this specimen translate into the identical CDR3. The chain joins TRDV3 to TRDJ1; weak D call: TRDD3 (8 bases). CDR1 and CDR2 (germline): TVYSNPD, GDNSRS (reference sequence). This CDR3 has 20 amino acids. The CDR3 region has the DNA TGTGCCCTATTCCGCCTTCCTCGATGGGGGATGATGGCGGACACCGATAAACTCATCTTC. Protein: CALFRLPRWGMMADTDKLIF.

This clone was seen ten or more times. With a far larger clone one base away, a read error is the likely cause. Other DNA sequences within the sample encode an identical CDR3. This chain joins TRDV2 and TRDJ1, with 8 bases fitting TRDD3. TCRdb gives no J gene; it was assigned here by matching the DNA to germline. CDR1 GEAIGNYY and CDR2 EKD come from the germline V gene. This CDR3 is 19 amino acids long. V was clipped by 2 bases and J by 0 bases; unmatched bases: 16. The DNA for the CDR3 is TGTGCCTGTGACATTGTCCTCCCTACCGGGGATACCCACACCGATAAACTCATCTTT. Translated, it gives CACDIVLPTGDTHTDKLIF.

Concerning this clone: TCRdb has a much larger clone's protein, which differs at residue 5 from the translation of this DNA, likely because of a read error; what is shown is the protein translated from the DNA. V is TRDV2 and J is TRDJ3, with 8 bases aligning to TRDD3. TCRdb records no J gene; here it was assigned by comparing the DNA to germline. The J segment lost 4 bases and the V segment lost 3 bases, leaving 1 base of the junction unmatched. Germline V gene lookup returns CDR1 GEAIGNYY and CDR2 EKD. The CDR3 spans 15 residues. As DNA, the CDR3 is TGTGCCTGTGACCGGGGGATATGGGACACCCGACAGATGTTTTTC. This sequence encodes CACDRGIWDTRQMFF.

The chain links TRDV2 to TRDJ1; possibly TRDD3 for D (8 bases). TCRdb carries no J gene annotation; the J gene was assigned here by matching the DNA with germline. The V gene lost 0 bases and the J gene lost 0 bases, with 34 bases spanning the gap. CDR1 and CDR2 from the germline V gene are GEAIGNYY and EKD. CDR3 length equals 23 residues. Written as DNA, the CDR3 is TGTGCCTGTGACACCGGGCTTCCTAGCGCCAGTAGCCACTGGGGGCCTTACACCGATAAACTCATCTTT. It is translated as CACDTGLPSASSHWGPYTDKLIF.

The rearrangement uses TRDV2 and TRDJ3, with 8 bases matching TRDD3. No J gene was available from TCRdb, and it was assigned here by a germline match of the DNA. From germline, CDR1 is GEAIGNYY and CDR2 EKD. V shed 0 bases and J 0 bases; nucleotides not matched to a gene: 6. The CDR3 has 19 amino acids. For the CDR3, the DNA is TGTGCCTGTGACACCTGGGGGATCCCAAGCTCCTGGGACACCCGACAGATGTTTTTC. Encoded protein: CACDTWGIPSSWDTRQMFF.

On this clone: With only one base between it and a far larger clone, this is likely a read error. As DNA, the CDR3 is TGTGCTCTTGGGGGACGCCTCCTTTGGGGGATAAAGTACACCGATAAGCTCATCTTT. This codes for CALGGRLLWGIKYTDKLIF. No J gene was named, though the V gene is TRDV1; the D call of TRDD3 is as the table states it, not checked on the DNA. From germline, CDR1 is TSWWSYY and CDR2 QGS. The CDR3 runs to 19 residues.

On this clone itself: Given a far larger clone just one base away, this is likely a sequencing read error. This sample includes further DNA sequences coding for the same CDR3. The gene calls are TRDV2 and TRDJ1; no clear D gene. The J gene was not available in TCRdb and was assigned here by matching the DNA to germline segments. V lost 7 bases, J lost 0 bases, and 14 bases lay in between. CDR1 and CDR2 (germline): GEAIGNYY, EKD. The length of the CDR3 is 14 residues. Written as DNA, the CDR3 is TGTGCCTGCTCGATAAGAACTCACACCGATAAACTCATCTTT. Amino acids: CACSIRTHTDKLIF.

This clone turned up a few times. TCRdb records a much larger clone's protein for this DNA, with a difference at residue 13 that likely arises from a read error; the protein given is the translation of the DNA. The CDR3 nucleotides read TGTGCCTGTGACCCCCTGGGGGATACCCGCTCCTGGGGCACCCGACAGATGTTTTTC. Translation: CACDPLGDTRSWGTRQMFF. The chain recombines TRDV2 with TRDJ3; 11 bases map to TRDD3. Here the J gene was assigned by germline matching of the DNA, as TCRdb has none. The V gene's germline CDR1 is GEAIGNYY and CDR2 EKD. This CDR3 region has 19 residues.

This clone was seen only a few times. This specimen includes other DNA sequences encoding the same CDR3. The CDR3 DNA sequence: TGTGCTCTTGGGGAGCCCGTTTCGTCAGTCCTGGGGCATCACACCGATAAACTCATCTTT. Encoded protein: CALGEPVSSVLGHHTDKLIF. V usage is TRDV1 and J usage is TRDJ1, with D possibly TRDD3 on 6 matching bases. TCRdb gives no J gene; it was assigned here by matching the DNA to germline. Germline V gene sequence: CDR1 TSWWSYY, CDR2 QGS. There are 20 residues in the CDR3. With 3 bases removed from V and 0 bases from J, the gap between germline ends came to 26 bases.

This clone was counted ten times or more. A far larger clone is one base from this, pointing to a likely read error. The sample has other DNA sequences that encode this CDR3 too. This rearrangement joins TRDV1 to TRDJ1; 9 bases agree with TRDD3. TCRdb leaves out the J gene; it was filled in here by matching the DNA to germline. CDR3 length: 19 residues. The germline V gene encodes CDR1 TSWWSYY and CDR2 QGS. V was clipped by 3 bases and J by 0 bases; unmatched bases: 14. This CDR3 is CALGELAPNWGTYTDKLIF. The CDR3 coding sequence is TGTGCTCTTGGGGAGCTAGCTCCTAACTGGGGGACGTACACCGATAAACTCATCTTT.

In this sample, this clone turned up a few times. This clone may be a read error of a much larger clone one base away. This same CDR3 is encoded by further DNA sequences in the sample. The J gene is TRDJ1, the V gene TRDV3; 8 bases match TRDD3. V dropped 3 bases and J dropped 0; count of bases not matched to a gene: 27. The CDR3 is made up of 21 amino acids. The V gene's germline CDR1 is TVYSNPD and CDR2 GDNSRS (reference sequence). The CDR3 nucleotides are TGTGCCTTCGGGAGGCCTTCAGGACTTACTGGGGGGTCCTGGTACACCGATAAACTCATCTTT. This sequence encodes CAFGRPSGLTGGSWYTDKLIF.